This T cell receptor (beta chain) was recovered during a study of Graves' ophthalmopathy and Graves' hyperthyroidism. As the template, RNA transcripts were used to amplify TCR beta CDR3 regions. An initial RT-PCR round employing HTBI primers preceded a second-round multiplex PCR. TCRdb used MiXCR to reprocess the multiplex PCR reads, holding one entry per CDR3 protein. Of just over 400,000 distinct CDR3 sequences in the sample, under 25% are singletons; the top ten hold approximately 3.2%. At least ten counts were recorded for this clonotype. Germline V lookup: CDR1 SGHRS, CDR2 YFSETQ. Deletions cut 1 base from V and 0 bases from J, with 7 bases between. The CDR3 loop spans 15 amino acids.

The specimen sequenced was peripheral blood. The receptor comes from a woman younger than 30 with stable Graves' hyperthyroidism. The chain recombines TRBV5-1 with TRBJ2-2; no clear D. CDR3 in amino acids: CASSLIGTNTGELFF. The DNA for the CDR3 is TGCGCCAGCAGCTTGATCGGAACGAACACCGGGGAGCTGTTTTTT.